These T cell receptor beta chains were read from a single sample in a study of blood T cell repertoires in COVID-19. TCRdb's copy holds only in-frame clones and misses some; the assay was immunoSEQ multiplex PCR. This sample yields around 370,000 clones, of which almost 90% are seen a single time; about 7.3% belongs to the top ten. The sequenced material came from peripheral blood. These TCRs come from a woman in her seventies with COVID-19, enrolled during active disease. Each CDR3 is given with its conserved first and last residue. The D gene is left open where the match is weak. Clone sizes are given selectively: once, few, many, or a class where the clone is expanded.

V gene	clone size	D gene	J gene	CDR3 length	CDR3 DNA	CDR3 protein
TRBV2	once	TRBD1	TRBJ1-5	13	TGTGCCAGCAGTGAGTTAGGGGGCCAGCCCCAGCATTTT	CASSELGGQPQHF
TRBV7-9	-	TRBD2	TRBJ2-1	16	TGTGCCAGCAGCCCAGTAGCGGGGAAGAAGGACAATGAGCAGTTCTTC	CASSPVAGKKDNEQFF
TRBV29-1	few	-	TRBJ1-6	13	TGCAGCGTAGCTCCAAGCTATAATTCACCCCTCCACTTT	CSVAPSYNSPLHF
TRBV7-9	-	TRBD1	TRBJ1-1	15	TGTGCCAGCAGCTTAGGGGCAGGGGGTAACACTGAAGCTTTCTTT	CASSLGAGGNTEAFF
TRBV30	-	TRBD1	TRBJ2-1	14	TGTGCCTGGAGTGTTGGGACAGGGATCGATGAGCAGTTCTTC	CAWSVGTGIDEQFF
TRBV21-1	few	-	TRBJ1-2	14	TGTGCCAGCAGGAGGAGGGGGCCAAGCTATGGCTACACCTTC	CASRRRGPSYGYTF
TRBV4-3	-	-	TRBJ2-2	15	TGCGCCAGCAGCCAAGACGACGCAACAGACGGGGAGCTGTTTTTT	CASSQDDATDGELFF
TRBV27	-	-	TRBJ1-4	15	TGTGCCAGCAGGCGTACCTTTACAACTAATGAAAAACTGTTTTTT	CASRRTFTTNEKLFF
TRBV6-1	-	-	TRBJ1-6	14	TGTGCCAGCAGTGAAGTCTTCGATAATTCACCCCTCCACTTT	CASSEVFDNSPLHF
TRBV6-2/TRBV6-3	-	TRBD1	TRBJ1-5	15	TGTGCCAGCAGTTACCCCGGACAGGGCAATCAGCCCCAGCATTTT	CASSYPGQGNQPQHF
TRBV29-1	-	TRBD1	TRBJ2-5	14	TGCAGCGCAAGGACCATACAGGGGAGAGAGACCCAGTACTTC	CSARTIQGRETQYF
TRBV28	-	-	TRBJ1-3	12	TGTGCCAGCAGCCTGCGGGGAAACACCATATATTTT	CASSLRGNTIYF
TRBV9	-	-	TRBJ1-1	13	TGTGCCAGCAGCCTCTCGGGGGTTAATGAAGCTTTCTTT	CASSLSGVNEAFF
TRBV30	once	-	TRBJ1-1	16	TGTGCCTGGAGTGTACAGGTCGGCGGGACCGAGATGGGGGCTTTCTTT	CAWSVQVGGTEMGAFF
TRBV20-1	-	TRBD1	TRBJ2-2	16	TGCAGTGCTACTGACAGGGGAAAAGCGAACACCGGGGAGCTGTTTTTT	CSATDRGKANTGELFF